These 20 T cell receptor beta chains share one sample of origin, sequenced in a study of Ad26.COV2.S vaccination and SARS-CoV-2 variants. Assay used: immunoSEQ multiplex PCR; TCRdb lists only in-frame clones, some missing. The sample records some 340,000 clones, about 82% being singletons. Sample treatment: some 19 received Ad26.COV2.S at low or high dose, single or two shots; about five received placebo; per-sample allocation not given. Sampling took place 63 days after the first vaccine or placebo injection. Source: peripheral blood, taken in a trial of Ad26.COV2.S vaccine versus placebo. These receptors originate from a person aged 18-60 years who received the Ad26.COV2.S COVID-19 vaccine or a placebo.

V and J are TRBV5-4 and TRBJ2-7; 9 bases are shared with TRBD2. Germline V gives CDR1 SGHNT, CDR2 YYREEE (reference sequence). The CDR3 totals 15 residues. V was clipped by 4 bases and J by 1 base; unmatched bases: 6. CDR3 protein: CASSAGGTVSYEQYF. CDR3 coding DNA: TGTGCCAGCAGCGCGGGGGGGACAGTTTCCTACGAGCAGTACTTC.

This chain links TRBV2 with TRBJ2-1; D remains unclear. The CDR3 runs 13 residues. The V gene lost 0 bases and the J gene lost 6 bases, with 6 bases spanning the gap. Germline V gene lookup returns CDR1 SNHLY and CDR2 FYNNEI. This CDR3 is CASSEAPGNEQFF. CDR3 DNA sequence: TGTGCCAGCAGTGAAGCGCCGGGCAATGAGCAGTTCTTC.

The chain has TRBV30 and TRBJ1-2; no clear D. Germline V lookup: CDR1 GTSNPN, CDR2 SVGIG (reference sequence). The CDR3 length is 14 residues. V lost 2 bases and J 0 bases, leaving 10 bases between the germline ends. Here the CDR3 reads CAWSIPRANYGYTF. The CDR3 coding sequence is TGTGCCTGGAGTATTCCCCGGGCTAACTATGGCTACACCTTC. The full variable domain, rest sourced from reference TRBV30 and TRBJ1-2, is SQTIHQWPATLVQPVGSPLSLECTVEGTSNPNLYWYRQAAGRGLQLLFYSVGIGQISSEVPQNLSASRPQDRQFILSSKKLLLSDSGFYLCAWSIPRANYGYTFGSGTRLTVV.

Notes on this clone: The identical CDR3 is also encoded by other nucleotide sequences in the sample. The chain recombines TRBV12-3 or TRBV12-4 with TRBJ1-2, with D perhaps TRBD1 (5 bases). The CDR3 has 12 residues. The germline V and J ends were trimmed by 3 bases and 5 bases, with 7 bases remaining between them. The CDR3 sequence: CASSLRGYGYTF. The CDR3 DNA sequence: TGTGCCAGCAGTTTGAGGGGATATGGCTACACCTTC.

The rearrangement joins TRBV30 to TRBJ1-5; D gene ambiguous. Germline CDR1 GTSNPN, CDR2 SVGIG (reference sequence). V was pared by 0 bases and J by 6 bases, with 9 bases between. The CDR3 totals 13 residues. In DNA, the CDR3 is TGTGCCTGGAGTGTACACTCCGGTCAGCCCCAGCATTTT. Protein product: CAWSVHSGQPQHF.

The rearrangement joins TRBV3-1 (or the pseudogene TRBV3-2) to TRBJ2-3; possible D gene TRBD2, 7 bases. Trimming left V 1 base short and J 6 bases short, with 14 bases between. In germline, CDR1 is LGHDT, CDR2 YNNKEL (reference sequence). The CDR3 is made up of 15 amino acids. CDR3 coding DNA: TGTGCCAGCAGCCAAGCTACGGCGGGGGCTGATACGCAGTATTTT. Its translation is CASSQATAGADTQYF.

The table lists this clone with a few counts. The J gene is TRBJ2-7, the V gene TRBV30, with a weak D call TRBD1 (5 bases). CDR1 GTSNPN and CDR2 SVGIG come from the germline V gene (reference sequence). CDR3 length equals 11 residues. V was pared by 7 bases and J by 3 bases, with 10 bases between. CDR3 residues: CASSTVYEQYF. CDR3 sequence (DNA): TGTGCCTCTTCGACAGTCTACGAGCAGTACTTC.

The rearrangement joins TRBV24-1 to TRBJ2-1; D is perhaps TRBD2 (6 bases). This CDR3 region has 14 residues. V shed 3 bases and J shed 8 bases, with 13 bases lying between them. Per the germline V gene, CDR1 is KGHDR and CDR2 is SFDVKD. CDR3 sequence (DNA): TGTGCCACCAGTGATGGAGGGCTTGGCGATGAGCAGTTCTTC. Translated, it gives CATSDGGLGDEQFF.

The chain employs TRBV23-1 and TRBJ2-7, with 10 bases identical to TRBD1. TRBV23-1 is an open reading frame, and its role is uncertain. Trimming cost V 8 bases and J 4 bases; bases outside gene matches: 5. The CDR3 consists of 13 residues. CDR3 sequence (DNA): TGCGCCAGCGGAAGGGACAGGGGATACGAGCAGTACTTC. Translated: CASGRDRGYEQYF.

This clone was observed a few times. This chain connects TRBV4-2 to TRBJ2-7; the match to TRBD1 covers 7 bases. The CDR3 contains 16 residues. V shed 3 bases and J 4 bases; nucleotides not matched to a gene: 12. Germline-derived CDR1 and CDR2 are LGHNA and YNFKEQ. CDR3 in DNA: TGTGCCAGCAGCCAGGGACAGACCAAATTTAGTTACGAGCAGTACTTC. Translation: CASSQGQTKFSYEQYF.

Here the CDR3 reads CASQRGGQETQYF. The CDR3 region has the DNA TGCGCCAGTCAGAGAGGGGGTCAAGAGACCCAGTACTTC. J is TRBJ2-5 and V is TRBV10-1, with D maybe TRBD1 (6 bases). Germline V gene lookup returns CDR1 WNHNN and CDR2 SYGVQD (reference sequence). The V gene lost 9 bases and the J gene lost 2 bases, with 13 bases spanning the gap. This CDR3 is built from 13 residues.

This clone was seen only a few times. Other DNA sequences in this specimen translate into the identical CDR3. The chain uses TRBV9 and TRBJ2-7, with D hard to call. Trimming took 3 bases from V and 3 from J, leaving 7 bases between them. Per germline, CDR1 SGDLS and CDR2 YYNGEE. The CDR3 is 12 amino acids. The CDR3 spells CASSGDGYEQYF. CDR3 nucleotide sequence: TGTGCCAGCAGCGGCGACGGCTACGAGCAGTACTTC.

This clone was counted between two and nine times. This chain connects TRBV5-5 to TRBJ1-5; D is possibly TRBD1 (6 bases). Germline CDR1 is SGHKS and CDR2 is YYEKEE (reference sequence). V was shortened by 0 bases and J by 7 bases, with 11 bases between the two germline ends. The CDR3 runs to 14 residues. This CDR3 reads CASSLEQGKQPQHF. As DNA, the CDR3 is TGTGCCAGCAGCTTGGAACAGGGAAAACAGCCCCAGCATTTT.

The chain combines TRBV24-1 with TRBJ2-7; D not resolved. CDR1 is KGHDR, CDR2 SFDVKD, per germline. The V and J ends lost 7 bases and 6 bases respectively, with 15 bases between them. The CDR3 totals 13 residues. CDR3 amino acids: CATSPKIRSEQYF. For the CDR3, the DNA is TGTGCCACCAGCCCTAAAATCAGGTCCGAGCAGTACTTC.

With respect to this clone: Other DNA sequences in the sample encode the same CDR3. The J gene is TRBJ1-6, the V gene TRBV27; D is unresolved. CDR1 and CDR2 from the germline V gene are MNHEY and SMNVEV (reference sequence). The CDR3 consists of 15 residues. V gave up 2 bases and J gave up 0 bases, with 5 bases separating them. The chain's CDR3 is CASSLESSYNSPLHF. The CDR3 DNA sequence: TGTGCCAGCAGTTTAGAGAGCTCCTATAATTCACCCCTCCACTTT.

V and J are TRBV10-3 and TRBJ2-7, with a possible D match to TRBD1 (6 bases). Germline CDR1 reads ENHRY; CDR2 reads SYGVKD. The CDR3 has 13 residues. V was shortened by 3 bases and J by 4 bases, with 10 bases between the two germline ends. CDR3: CAISELQGYEQYF. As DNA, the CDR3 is TGTGCCATCAGTGAATTGCAGGGGTACGAGCAGTACTTC.

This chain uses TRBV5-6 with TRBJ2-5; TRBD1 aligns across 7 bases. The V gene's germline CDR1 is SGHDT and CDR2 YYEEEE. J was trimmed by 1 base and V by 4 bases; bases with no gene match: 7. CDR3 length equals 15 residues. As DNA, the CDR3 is TGTGCCAGCAGCCCGACAGGGCAAAGCCAAGAGACCCAGTACTTC. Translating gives CASSPTGQSQETQYF.

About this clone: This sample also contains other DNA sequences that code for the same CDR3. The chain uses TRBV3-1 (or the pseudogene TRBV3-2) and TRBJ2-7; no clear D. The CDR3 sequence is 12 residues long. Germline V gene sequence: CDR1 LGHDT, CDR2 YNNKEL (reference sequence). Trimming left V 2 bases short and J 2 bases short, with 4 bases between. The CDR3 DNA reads TGTGCCAGCAGCCAAACACCCTACGAGCAGTACTTC. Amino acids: CASSQTPYEQYF.

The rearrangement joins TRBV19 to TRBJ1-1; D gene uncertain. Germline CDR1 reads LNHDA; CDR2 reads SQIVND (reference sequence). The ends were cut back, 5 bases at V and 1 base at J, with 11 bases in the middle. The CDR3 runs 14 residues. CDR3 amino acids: CASSSFPGNTEAFF. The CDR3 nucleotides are TGTGCCAGTAGTTCGTTTCCAGGGAACACTGAAGCTTTCTTT.

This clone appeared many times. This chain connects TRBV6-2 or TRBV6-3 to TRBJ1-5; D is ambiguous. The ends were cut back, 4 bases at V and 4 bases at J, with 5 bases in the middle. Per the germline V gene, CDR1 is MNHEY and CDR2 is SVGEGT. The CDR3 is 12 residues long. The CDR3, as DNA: TGTGCCAGCAGTTCTGGGAATCAGCCCCAGCATTTT. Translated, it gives CASSSGNQPQHF.